Below, 8 T cell receptor beta chains from the same sample are listed, as sequenced in a study of blood T cell repertoires in COVID-19. Here immunoSEQ multiplex PCR was the method, and the copy in TCRdb shows in-frame clones only, minus some. This sample has about 300,000 clones, with 70% to 90% found just once. The specimen sequenced was peripheral blood. These receptors came from a man younger than 35 with active or convalescent COVID-19.

The table lists this clone with a few counts. The rearrangement links TRBV11-2 to TRBJ1-5; D might be TRBD1 (5 bases). Trimming shortened V by 0 bases and J by 6 bases, and 12 bases separated the two germline ends. Germline assignment: CDR1 SGHAT and CDR2 FQNNGV. This CDR3 is 15 amino acids long. In nucleotides, the CDR3 is TGTGCCAGCAGCTTAGACTGGGGGGGAGGTCAGCCCCAGCATTTT. Residues: CASSLDWGGGQPQHF. Drawing the rest from reference TRBV11-2 and TRBJ1-5, the complete variable domain is EAGVAQSPRYKIIEKRQSVAFWCNPISGHATLYWYQQILGQGPKLLIQFQNNGVVDDSQLPKDRFSAERLKGVDSTLKIQPAKLEDSAVYLCASSLDWGGGQPQHFGDGTRLSIL.

In its sample, this clone is medium-sized. The chain joins TRBV6-4 to TRBJ1-6, with 10 positions matching TRBD1. The germline gives CDR1 MRHNA, CDR2 SNTAGT. V was pared by 6 bases and J by 5 bases, with 7 bases of the junction left unmatched. CDR3 size: 16 residues. DNA for the CDR3: TGTGCCAGCAGGGACGGACAGGGGGGAGATAATTCACCCCTCCACTTT. Its translation: CASRDGQGGDNSPLHF.

Only a few counts were recorded for this clone. The chain links TRBV27 to TRBJ1-6; TRBD1 matches 10 bases. V lost 6 bases, J lost 8 bases, and 1 base stayed unmatched. CDR1 MNHEY and CDR2 SMNVEV come from the germline V gene (reference sequence). The CDR3 is 13 residues long. The CDR3 nucleotides read TGTGCCAGCAGGGGACAGGGGTATTCACCCCTCCACTTT. Translating it yields CASRGQGYSPLHF.

The chain carries TRBV3-1 (or the pseudogene TRBV3-2) and TRBJ2-7; TRBD2 is a possible D gene (6 bases). Germline CDR1 is LGHDT and CDR2 is YNNKEL (reference sequence). V dropped 1 base and J dropped 4 bases, with 11 bases sitting between them. The CDR3 runs 14 residues. CDR3 nucleotides: TGTGCCAGCAGCCAAGTTGGGGGGAAGTACGAGCAGTACTTC. It yields the protein CASSQVGGKYEQYF.

V usage is TRBV7-9 and J usage is TRBJ1-2; weak D call: TRBD1 (5 bases). The germline CDR1 and CDR2 sequences are SEHNR and FQNEAQ (reference sequence). V gave up 5 bases and J gave up 0 bases, with 16 bases separating them. The CDR3 covers 16 residues. The CDR3 loop is CASSARRTGANYGYTF. DNA for the CDR3: TGTGCCAGCAGCGCACGGCGTACAGGAGCTAACTATGGCTACACCTTC.

J is TRBJ1-1 and V is TRBV6-5; 8 bases agree with TRBD1. V lost 4 bases and J lost 7; bases outside the gene matches: 11. Germline V lookup: CDR1 MNHEY, CDR2 SVGAGI. The CDR3 has 15 residues. The CDR3 DNA reads as TGTGCCAGCAGTTTCGGACAGGGCCATAACGGTGAAGCTTTCTTT. Encoded protein: CASSFGQGHNGEAFF.

V gene TRBV4-3 combines with J gene TRBJ1-6; D is uncertain. Trimming took off 3 bases at V and 8 bases at J, with 8 bases between the two ends. Germline assignment: CDR1 LGHNA and CDR2 YSLEER. The CDR3 length is 13 residues. CDR3 in amino acids: CASSQSFDSPLHF. CDR3 bases: TGCGCCAGCAGCCAGTCTTTCGATTCACCCCTCCACTTT.

The chain couples TRBV9 to TRBJ2-6; 9 positions agree with TRBD1. The CDR3 spans 18 residues. Germline V CDR1 and CDR2: SGDLS, YYNGEE. The V and J ends lost 4 bases and 0 bases, in that order; junction bases with no gene match: 8. The CDR3 protein is CASSNSGTGISGANVLTF. DNA of the CDR3: TGTGCCAGCAGCAATTCCGGGACAGGGATCTCTGGGGCCAACGTCCTGACTTTC.